Listed below are T cell receptor beta chains from one sample, sequenced in a study of blood T cell repertoires in COVID-19. Clones were read by immunoSEQ multiplex PCR, and TCRdb kept only the in-frame ones, dropping some. The data show about 250,000 clones, nearly 90% seen once. Material for sequencing was PBMCs or T cells enriched from blood (not recorded which). The receptors were sampled from a woman between 25 and 40 years old with acute COVID-19. Both conserved end residues are part of each CDR3. A D gene is named only where the DNA matches it firmly. For some rows the clone size is stated as once, few or many, or as a class when expanded; others skip it.

CDR3aa: CASSQGAQYEQYF
CDR3nt: TGCGCCAGCAGCCAGGGGGCGCAGTACGAGCAGTACTTC
abundance: NA
d_gene: NA
j_gene: TRBJ2-7
v_gene: TRBV4-1

CDR3aa: CASSADTVDTGELFF
CDR3nt: TGTGCCAGCAGCGCCGACACGGTGGATACCGGGGAGCTGTTTTTT
abundance: NA
d_gene: NA
j_gene: TRBJ2-2
v_gene: TRBV9

CDR3aa: CSVRDRGRDYGYTF
CDR3nt: TGCAGCGTTAGAGACAGGGGGCGAGACTATGGCTACACCTTC
abundance: NA
d_gene: TRBD1
j_gene: TRBJ1-2
v_gene: TRBV29-1

CDR3aa: CASSLGQKLSYEQYF
CDR3nt: TGTGCCAGCAGCTTGGGACAGAAACTTTCGTACGAGCAGTACTTC
abundance: NA
d_gene: TRBD1
j_gene: TRBJ2-7
v_gene: TRBV11-2

CDR3aa: CASSLISGTGELFF
CDR3nt: TGTGCCAGCAGCTTAATTTCCGGCACCGGGGAGCTGTTTTTT
abundance: NA
d_gene: NA
j_gene: TRBJ2-2
v_gene: TRBV7-9

CDR3aa: CASSVTGTGVADEQFF
CDR3nt: TGCGCCAGCAGCGTAACCGGGACAGGGGTGGCCGATGAGCAGTTCTTC
abundance: NA
d_gene: TRBD1
j_gene: TRBJ2-1
v_gene: TRBV5-1

CDR3aa: CASSQATGGSFYEQYF
CDR3nt: TGTGCCAGCAGCCAAGCAACAGGGGGTTCGTTTTACGAGCAGTACTTC
abundance: NA
d_gene: TRBD1
j_gene: TRBJ2-7
v_gene: TRBV3-1/TRBV3-2

CDR3aa: CASSSLGFMSSYNEQFF
CDR3nt: TGTGCCAGCAGCTCCCTCGGGTTTATGAGCTCCTACAATGAGCAGTTCTTC
abundance: few
d_gene: NA
j_gene: TRBJ2-1
v_gene: TRBV7-9

CDR3aa: CASEVPGDPQHF
CDR3nt: TGTGCCAGTGAAGTCCCAGGGGATCCCCAGCATTTT
abundance: few
d_gene: NA
j_gene: TRBJ1-5
v_gene: TRBV2

CDR3aa: CASSSREENTEAFF
CDR3nt: TGTGCCAGTAGTTCCAGGGAGGAGAACACTGAAGCTTTCTTT
abundance: NA
d_gene: NA
j_gene: TRBJ1-1
v_gene: TRBV19

CDR3aa: CASRPLRSTEAFF
CDR3nt: TGTGCCAGCCGTCCGTTACGGAGCACTGAAGCTTTCTTT
abundance: NA
d_gene: NA
j_gene: TRBJ1-1
v_gene: TRBV2

CDR3aa: CASSLGGQGRRVIGEAFF
CDR3nt: TGTGCCAGCAGCCTGGGGGGACAGGGTAGACGAGTAATTGGTGAAGCTTTCTTT
abundance: once
d_gene: TRBD1
j_gene: TRBJ1-1
v_gene: TRBV5-5

CDR3aa: CASRSGQGKNNEQFF
CDR3nt: TGTGCCAGCAGATCCGGACAGGGGAAGAACAATGAGCAGTTCTTC
abundance: few
d_gene: TRBD1
j_gene: TRBJ2-1
v_gene: TRBV6-5

CDR3aa: CATKLPGSSYEQYF
CDR3nt: TGTGCCACCAAACTACCGGGGAGCTCCTACGAGCAGTACTTC
abundance: NA
d_gene: NA
j_gene: TRBJ2-7
v_gene: TRBV19

CDR3aa: CASSFEVEAFF
CDR3nt: TGTGCCAGCAGCTTCGAGGTTGAAGCTTTCTTT
abundance: once
d_gene: NA
j_gene: TRBJ1-1
v_gene: TRBV7-9

CDR3aa: CASSLGQRNTEAFF
CDR3nt: TGTGCCAGCAGCTTAGGACAGCGGAACACTGAAGCTTTCTTT
abundance: NA
d_gene: NA
j_gene: TRBJ1-1
v_gene: TRBV7-2

CDR3aa: CATSRNRGALYNSPLHF
CDR3nt: TGTGCCACCAGCAGAAATCGGGGAGCCCTCTATAATTCACCCCTCCACTTT
abundance: NA
d_gene: NA
j_gene: TRBJ1-6
v_gene: TRBV15

CDR3aa: CASSGADSQETQYF
CDR3nt: TGTGCCAGCAGCGGAGCGGACAGCCAAGAGACCCAGTACTTC
abundance: NA
d_gene: NA
j_gene: TRBJ2-5
v_gene: TRBV9

CDR3aa: CASSSGGLSGNTIYF
CDR3nt: TGTGCCAGCAGCTCCGGGGGGCTCTCTGGAAACACCATATATTTT
abundance: NA
d_gene: NA
j_gene: TRBJ1-3
v_gene: TRBV7-2

CDR3aa: CASSPTELYGYTF
CDR3nt: TGTGCCAGCAGCCCGACAGAGCTCTATGGCTACACCTTC
abundance: NA
d_gene: NA
j_gene: TRBJ1-2
v_gene: TRBV27

CDR3aa: CASRQRGTGSTEAFF
CDR3nt: TGTGCCAGTAGACAAAGGGGTACAGGGTCCACTGAAGCTTTCTTT
abundance: NA
d_gene: NA
j_gene: TRBJ1-1
v_gene: TRBV19

CDR3aa: CATSPWQGADQPQHF
CDR3nt: TGTGCCACCTCCCCGTGGCAGGGGGCCGATCAGCCCCAGCATTTT
abundance: few
d_gene: TRBD1
j_gene: TRBJ1-5
v_gene: TRBV27

CDR3aa: CASTPGQGRRGYTF
CDR3nt: TGTGCCAGCACTCCGGGACAGGGCCGGAGGGGCTACACCTTC
abundance: NA
d_gene: TRBD1
j_gene: TRBJ1-2
v_gene: TRBV6-5

CDR3aa: CASSPQDRSGYGYTF
CDR3nt: TGTGCCAGCAGCCCCCAGGACAGGTCTGGATATGGCTACACCTTC
abundance: NA
d_gene: TRBD1
j_gene: TRBJ1-2
v_gene: TRBV7-3

CDR3aa: CATSDTRGGTEAFF
CDR3nt: TGTGCCACCAGTGATACGCGAGGGGGAACTGAAGCTTTCTTT
abundance: NA
d_gene: NA
j_gene: TRBJ1-1
v_gene: TRBV24-1

CDR3aa: CASSRVREHYGYTF
CDR3nt: TGTGCCAGCAGCCGAGTTCGGGAACACTATGGCTACACCTTC
abundance: NA
d_gene: NA
j_gene: TRBJ1-2
v_gene: TRBV5-4

CDR3aa: CASSPTGSNQPQHF
CDR3nt: TGTGCCAGCAGTCCTACAGGGAGCAATCAGCCCCAGCATTTT
abundance: NA
d_gene: NA
j_gene: TRBJ1-5
v_gene: TRBV28

CDR3aa: CASSKALEWTVNDDYSNQPQHF
CDR3nt: TGTGCCAGCAGCAAAGCGCTAGAGTGGACAGTCAATGACGATTATAGCAATCAGCCCCAGCATTTT
abundance: NA
d_gene: NA
j_gene: TRBJ1-5
v_gene: TRBV21-1

CDR3aa: CASINKWGGDEILIYGYTF
CDR3nt: TGTGCCAGCATCAACAAATGGGGAGGGGACGAAATACTCATCTATGGCTACACCTTC
abundance: NA
d_gene: NA
j_gene: TRBJ1-2
v_gene: TRBV7-9

CDR3aa: CASSVPVAGGLDTQYF
CDR3nt: TGTGCCAGCAGCGTTCCGGTAGCGGGGGGACTAGATACGCAGTATTTT
abundance: NA
d_gene: TRBD2
j_gene: TRBJ2-3
v_gene: TRBV7-8

CDR3aa: CASSASGENSPLHF
CDR3nt: TGTGCCAGCAGCGCCTCAGGGGAGAATTCACCCCTCCACTTT
abundance: NA
d_gene: NA
j_gene: TRBJ1-6
v_gene: TRBV9

CDR3aa: CSVEAGRGLRTEAFF
CDR3nt: TGCAGCGTTGAAGCGGGCAGGGGGCTTCGAACTGAAGCTTTCTTT
abundance: NA
d_gene: TRBD1
j_gene: TRBJ1-1
v_gene: TRBV29-1

CDR3aa: CASSQDRGSYEQYF
CDR3nt: TGCGCCAGCAGCCAAGATAGAGGCTCCTACGAGCAGTACTTC
abundance: NA
d_gene: NA
j_gene: TRBJ2-7
v_gene: TRBV4-3

CDR3aa: CASSQEIRRNTEAFF
CDR3nt: TGTGCCAGCAGCCAAGAAATACGGAGAAACACTGAAGCTTTCTTT
abundance: NA
d_gene: NA
j_gene: TRBJ1-1
v_gene: TRBV4-2

CDR3aa: CASSLIMTGGSYEQYF
CDR3nt: TGTGCCAGCAGCTTGATAATGACAGGGGGGTCCTACGAGCAGTACTTC
abundance: NA
d_gene: TRBD1
j_gene: TRBJ2-7
v_gene: TRBV5-5

CDR3aa: CASSLEGQGIRHGYTF
CDR3nt: TGTGCCAGCAGCTTGGAGGGACAGGGGATAAGGCATGGCTACACCTTC
abundance: NA
d_gene: TRBD1
j_gene: TRBJ1-2
v_gene: TRBV5-4

CDR3aa: CASSLEQPNTDTQYF
CDR3nt: TGCGCCAGCAGCTTGGAACAGCCGAACACAGATACGCAGTATTTT
abundance: NA
d_gene: NA
j_gene: TRBJ2-3
v_gene: TRBV5-1

CDR3aa: CAIGTVNYGYTF
CDR3nt: TGTGCCATCGGGACAGTTAACTATGGCTACACCTTC
abundance: NA
d_gene: TRBD1
j_gene: TRBJ1-2
v_gene: TRBV10-3

CDR3aa: CASSRDRGPTYTF
CDR3nt: TGTGCCAGCAGCAGGGACAGGGGGCCGACCTACACCTTC
abundance: NA
d_gene: TRBD1
j_gene: TRBJ1-2
v_gene: TRBV12-3/TRBV12-4

CDR3aa: CASSQDRGFQETQYF
CDR3nt: TGTGCCAGCAGCCAAGACAGGGGATTCCAAGAGACCCAGTACTTC
abundance: few
d_gene: TRBD1
j_gene: TRBJ2-5
v_gene: TRBV7-2

CDR3aa: CASIPGVAEAFF
CDR3nt: TGTGCCAGCATCCCCGGGGTCGCTGAAGCCTTCTTT
abundance: NA
d_gene: NA
j_gene: TRBJ1-1
v_gene: TRBV7-2

CDR3aa: CASSRGEQNEKLFF
CDR3nt: TGTGCCAGCAGCCGTGGGGAGCAAAATGAAAAACTGTTTTTT
abundance: NA
d_gene: NA
j_gene: TRBJ1-4
v_gene: TRBV5-5

CDR3aa: CASSPGPPNEKLFF
CDR3nt: TGTGCCAGCAGCCCAGGCCCTCCTAATGAAAAACTGTTTTTT
abundance: once
d_gene: NA
j_gene: TRBJ1-4
v_gene: TRBV5-5

CDR3aa: CASSLDLAGGPLYEQYF
CDR3nt: TGCGCCAGCAGCTTGGACCTAGCGGGGGGGCCTCTCTACGAGCAGTACTTC
abundance: once
d_gene: TRBD2
j_gene: TRBJ2-7
v_gene: TRBV5-1

CDR3aa: CASSGQYNEQFF
CDR3nt: TGCGCCAGCAGTGGACAGTACAATGAGCAGTTCTTC
abundance: NA
d_gene: NA
j_gene: TRBJ2-1
v_gene: TRBV10-2

CDR3aa: CASSLVGSGRGNYGYTF
CDR3nt: TGTGCCAGCAGCTTAGTCGGTTCAGGGAGGGGGAACTATGGCTACACCTTC
abundance: once
d_gene: NA
j_gene: TRBJ1-2
v_gene: TRBV7-2